This paragraph covers one T cell receptor beta chain sequence. Its target is unknown. This sample is part of a study of OX40 agonist ivuxolimab in advanced cancers. The wider study: Ivuxolimab, an antibody acting as an agonist of OX40 (CD134), was used to treat patients.

CDR3 length: 13 residues. Germline loops: CDR1 ENHRY, CDR2 SYGVKD. V was cut by 10 bases and J by 1 base, with 13 bases left in between. Notes on the study in general: The CD4+ and CD8+ T cells in the blood had expanded clonally by week 6 at 0.1 to 3.0 mg/kg.

Clones were sequenced by immunoSEQ multiplex PCR, and TCRdb holds only the in-frame ones, with some missing. The sample carries roughly 91,000 clones, roughly 90% recorded once. The V gene is TRBV10-3, the J gene TRBJ1-1, with D possibly TRBD1 on 6 matching bases. The specimen was CD4+ or CD8+ T cells sorted from blood, collected in a trial of the OX40 agonist ivuxolimab. The TCR was taken from an adult with an advanced solid tumor such as melanoma, head and neck, liver or kidney cancer. CDR3 protein: CATLGGTNTEAFF. DNA for the CDR3: TGTGCCACCCTAGGGGGAACGAACACTGAAGCTTTCTTT.